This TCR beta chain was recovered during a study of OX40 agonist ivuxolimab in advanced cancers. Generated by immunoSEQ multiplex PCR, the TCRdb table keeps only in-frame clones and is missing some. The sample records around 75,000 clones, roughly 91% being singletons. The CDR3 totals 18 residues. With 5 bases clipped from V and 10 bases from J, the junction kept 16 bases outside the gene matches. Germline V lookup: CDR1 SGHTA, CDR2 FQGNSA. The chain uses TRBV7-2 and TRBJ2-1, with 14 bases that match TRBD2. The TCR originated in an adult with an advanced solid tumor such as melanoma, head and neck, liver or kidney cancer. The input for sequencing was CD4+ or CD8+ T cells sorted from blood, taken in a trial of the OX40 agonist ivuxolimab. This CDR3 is CASSPPQTSGRGGREQFF. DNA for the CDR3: TGTGCCAGCAGCCCACCCCAGACTAGCGGGAGGGGGGGTAGGGAGCAGTTCTTC. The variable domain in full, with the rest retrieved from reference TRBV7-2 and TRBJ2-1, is GAGVSQSPSNKVTEKGKDVELRCDPISGHTALYWYRQSLGQGLEFLIYFQGNSAPDKSGLPSDRFSAERTGGSVSTLTIQRTQQEDSAVYLCASSPPQTSGRGGREQFFGPGTRLTVL.